This TCR beta chain was sequenced during a study of shared clonotypes between healthy human individuals. For the study at large: Per donor, three plates held CD4 naive cells, three held CD4 memory, two held CD8 naive and one held CD8 memory.

In germline, CDR1 is SGHNT, CDR2 YENEEA. The CDR3 is made up of 15 amino acids. V lost 4 bases and J lost 2, with 11 bases in between. Those who donated, Caucasian adults without exception, all lived in Nashville, Tennessee. TCRdb's copy holds only in-frame clones and misses some; the assay was immunoSEQ multiplex PCR. Of some 1.5 million clones detected, 95% to 99% appear once; the ten largest clones hold less than 0.55%. The receptor was derived from a young man in good health. The sample consisted of naive CD4+ T cells sorted from blood. The subset denotes: CD45RA+ positively selected. The chain joins TRBV11-3 to TRBJ1-4, with D possibly being TRBD1 (6 bases). The CDR3 DNA reads TGTGCCAGCAGCTCAGGAGGACAGACTAATGAAAAACTGTTTTTT. The encoded protein is CASSSGGQTNEKLFF.